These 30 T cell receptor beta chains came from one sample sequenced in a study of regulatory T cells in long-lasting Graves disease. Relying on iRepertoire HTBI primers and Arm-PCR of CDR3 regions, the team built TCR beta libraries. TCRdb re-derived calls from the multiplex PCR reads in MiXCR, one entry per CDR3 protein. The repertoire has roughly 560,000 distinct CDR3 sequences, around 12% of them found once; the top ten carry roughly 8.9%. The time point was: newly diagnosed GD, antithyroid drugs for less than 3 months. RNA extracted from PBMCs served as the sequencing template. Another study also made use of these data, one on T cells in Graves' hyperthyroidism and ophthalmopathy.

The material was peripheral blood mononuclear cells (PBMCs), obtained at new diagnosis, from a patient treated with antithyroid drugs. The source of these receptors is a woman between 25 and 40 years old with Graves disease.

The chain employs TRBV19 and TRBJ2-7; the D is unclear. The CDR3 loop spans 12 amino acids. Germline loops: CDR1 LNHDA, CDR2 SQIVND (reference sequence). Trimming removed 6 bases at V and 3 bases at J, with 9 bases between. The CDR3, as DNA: TGTGCCAGTAGCGGAGACTTCTACGAGCAGTACTTC. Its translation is CASSGDFYEQYF.

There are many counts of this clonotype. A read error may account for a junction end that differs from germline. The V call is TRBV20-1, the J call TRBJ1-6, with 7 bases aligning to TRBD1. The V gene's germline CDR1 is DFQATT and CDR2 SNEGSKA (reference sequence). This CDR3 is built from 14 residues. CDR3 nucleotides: TGCAGTGCTAGAGCAGGGACAGATAATTCACCCCCCCACTTT. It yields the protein CSARAGTDNSPPHF.

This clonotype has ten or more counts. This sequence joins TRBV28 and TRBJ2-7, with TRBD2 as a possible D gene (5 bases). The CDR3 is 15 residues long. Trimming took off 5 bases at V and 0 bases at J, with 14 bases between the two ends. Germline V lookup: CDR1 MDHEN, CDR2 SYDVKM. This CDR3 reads CASSKILGSSYEQYF. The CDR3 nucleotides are TGTGCCAGCAGTAAGATCTTAGGGAGCTCCTACGAGCAGTACTTC.

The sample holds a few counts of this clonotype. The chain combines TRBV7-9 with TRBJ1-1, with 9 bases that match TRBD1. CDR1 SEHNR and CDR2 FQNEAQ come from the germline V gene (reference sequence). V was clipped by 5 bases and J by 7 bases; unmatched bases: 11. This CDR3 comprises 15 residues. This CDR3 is CASSRRTGEIREAFF. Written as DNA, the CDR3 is TGTGCCAGCAGCCGGAGGACAGGGGAAATTCGTGAAGCTTTCTTT.

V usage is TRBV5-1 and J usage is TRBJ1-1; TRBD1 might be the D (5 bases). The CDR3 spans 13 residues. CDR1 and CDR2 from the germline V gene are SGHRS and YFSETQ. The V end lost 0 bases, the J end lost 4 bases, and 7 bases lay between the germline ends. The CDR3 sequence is CASSLDQGTEAFF. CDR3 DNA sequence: TGCGCCAGCAGCTTGGATCAGGGCACTGAAGCTTTCTTT.

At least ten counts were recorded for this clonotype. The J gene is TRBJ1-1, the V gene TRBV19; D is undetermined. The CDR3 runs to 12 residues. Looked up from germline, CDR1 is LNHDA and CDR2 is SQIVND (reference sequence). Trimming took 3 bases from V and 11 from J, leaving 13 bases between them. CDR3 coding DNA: TGTGCCAGTAGTATGACGGGCAGCCCCGCTTTCTTT. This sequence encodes CASSMTGSPAFF.

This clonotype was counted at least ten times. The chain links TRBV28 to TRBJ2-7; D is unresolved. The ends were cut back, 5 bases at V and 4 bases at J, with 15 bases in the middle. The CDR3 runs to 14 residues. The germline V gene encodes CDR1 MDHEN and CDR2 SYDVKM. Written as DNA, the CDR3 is TGTGCCAGCAGTCCCAGTGGTGAACTTTACGAGCAGTACTTC. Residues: CASSPSGELYEQYF.

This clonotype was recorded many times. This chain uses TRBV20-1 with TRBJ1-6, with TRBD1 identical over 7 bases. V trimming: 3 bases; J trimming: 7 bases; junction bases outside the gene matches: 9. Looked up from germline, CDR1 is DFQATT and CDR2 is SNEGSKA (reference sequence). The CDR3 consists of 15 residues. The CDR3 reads CSARDSTGRNSPLHF. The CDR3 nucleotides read TGCAGTGCTAGGGACTCGACAGGGAGGAATTCACCCCTCCACTTT.

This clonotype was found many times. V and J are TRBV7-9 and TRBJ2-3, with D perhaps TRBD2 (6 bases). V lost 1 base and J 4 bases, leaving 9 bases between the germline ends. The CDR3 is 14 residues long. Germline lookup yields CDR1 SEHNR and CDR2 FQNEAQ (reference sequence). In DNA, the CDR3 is TGTGCCAGCAGCTTAGTGGCGGGACCAGATACGCAGTATTTT. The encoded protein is CASSLVAGPDTQYF.

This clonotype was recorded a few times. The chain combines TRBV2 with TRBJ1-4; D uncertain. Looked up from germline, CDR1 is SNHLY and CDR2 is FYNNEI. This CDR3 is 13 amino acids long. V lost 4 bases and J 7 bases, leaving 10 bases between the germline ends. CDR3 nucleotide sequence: TGTGCCAGCAGTGGGGAACTCGGTGAAAAACTGTTTTTT. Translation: CASSGELGEKLFF.

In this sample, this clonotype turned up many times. CDR3 bases: TGTGCCAGCAGTCCGACTAGCGGGAGGGCCAGTGAGCAGTTCTTC. Translated: CASSPTSGRASEQFF. The chain carries TRBV27 and TRBJ2-1; 14 bases agree with TRBD2. Germline V gives CDR1 MNHEY, CDR2 SMNVEV (reference sequence). This CDR3 region has 15 residues. The V and J ends lost 5 bases and 9 bases, in that order; junction bases with no gene match: 6.

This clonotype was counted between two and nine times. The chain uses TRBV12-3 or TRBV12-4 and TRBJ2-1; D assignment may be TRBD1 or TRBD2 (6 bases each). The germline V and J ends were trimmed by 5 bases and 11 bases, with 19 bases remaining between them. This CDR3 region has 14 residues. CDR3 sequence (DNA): TGTGCCAGCAGTCATTCAGTGGGGGGCGCAAAGCAGTTCTTC. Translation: CASSHSVGGAKQFF.

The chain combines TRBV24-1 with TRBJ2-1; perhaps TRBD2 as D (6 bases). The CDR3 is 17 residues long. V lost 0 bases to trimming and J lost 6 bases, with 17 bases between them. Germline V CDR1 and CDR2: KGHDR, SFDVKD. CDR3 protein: CATSDLRATGEGNEQFF. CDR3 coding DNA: TGTGCCACCAGTGATTTGCGGGCGACGGGAGAGGGCAATGAGCAGTTCTTC.

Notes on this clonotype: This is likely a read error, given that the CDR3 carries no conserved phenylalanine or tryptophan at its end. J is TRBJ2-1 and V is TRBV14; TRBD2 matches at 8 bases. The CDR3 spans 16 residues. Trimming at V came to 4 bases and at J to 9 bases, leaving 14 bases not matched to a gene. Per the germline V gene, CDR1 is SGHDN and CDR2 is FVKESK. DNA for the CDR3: TGTGCCAGCAGCCCTCATAGACTAGCGATTATGGGTGAGCAGTTCCTC. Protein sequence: CASSPHRLAIMGEQFL.

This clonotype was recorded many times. CDR3 region: CASSFTGGAAFF. The CDR3 nucleotides read TGTGCCAGCAGTTTCACAGGGGGCGCGGCTTTCTTT. This chain joins TRBV6-2 or TRBV6-3 and TRBJ1-1; 9 nucleotides match TRBD1. CDR1 and CDR2 from the germline V gene are MNHEY and SVGEGT. The CDR3 spans 12 residues. The V and J ends lost 4 bases and 11 bases, in that order; junction bases with no gene match: 5.

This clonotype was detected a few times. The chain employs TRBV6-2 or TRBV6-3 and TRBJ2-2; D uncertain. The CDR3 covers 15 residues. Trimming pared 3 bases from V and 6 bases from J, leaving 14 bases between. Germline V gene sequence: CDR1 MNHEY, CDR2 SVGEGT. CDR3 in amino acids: CASSYSSWSSGELFF. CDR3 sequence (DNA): TGTGCCAGCAGTTATAGTAGTTGGAGTTCCGGGGAGCTGTTTTTT.

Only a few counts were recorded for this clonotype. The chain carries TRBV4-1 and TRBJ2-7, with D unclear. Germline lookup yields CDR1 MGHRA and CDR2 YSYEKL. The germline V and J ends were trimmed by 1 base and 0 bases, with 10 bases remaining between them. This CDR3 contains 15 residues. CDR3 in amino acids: CASSQGQQSSYEQYF. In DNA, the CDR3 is TGCGCCAGCAGCCAAGGTCAGCAGAGCTCCTACGAGCAGTACTTC.

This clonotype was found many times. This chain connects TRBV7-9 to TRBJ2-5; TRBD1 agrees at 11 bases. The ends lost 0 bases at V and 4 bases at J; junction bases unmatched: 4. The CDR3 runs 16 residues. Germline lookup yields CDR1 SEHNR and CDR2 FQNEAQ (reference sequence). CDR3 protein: CASSLAFGTGGETQYF. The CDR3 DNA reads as TGTGCCAGCAGCTTAGCGTTCGGGACAGGGGGAGAGACCCAGTACTTC.

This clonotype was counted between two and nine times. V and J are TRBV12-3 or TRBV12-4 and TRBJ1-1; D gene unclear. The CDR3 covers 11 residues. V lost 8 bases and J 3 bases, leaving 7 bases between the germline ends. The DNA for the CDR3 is TGTGCCAGCGGGGATTACACTGAAGCTTTCTTT. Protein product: CASGDYTEAFF.

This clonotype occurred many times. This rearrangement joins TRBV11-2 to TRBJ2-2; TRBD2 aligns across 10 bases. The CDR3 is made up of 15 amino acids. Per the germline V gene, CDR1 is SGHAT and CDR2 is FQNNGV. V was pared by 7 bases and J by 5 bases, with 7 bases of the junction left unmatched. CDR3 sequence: CASTSASGSTGELFF. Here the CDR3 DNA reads TGTGCCAGCACCTCAGCTAGCGGGAGTACCGGGGAGCTGTTTTTT. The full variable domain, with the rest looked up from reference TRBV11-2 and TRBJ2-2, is EAGVAQSPRYKIIEKRQSVAFWCNPISGHATLYWYQQILGQGPKLLIQFQNNGVVDDSQLPKDRFSAERLKGVDSTLKIQPAKLEDSAVYLCASTSASGSTGELFFGEGSRLTVL.

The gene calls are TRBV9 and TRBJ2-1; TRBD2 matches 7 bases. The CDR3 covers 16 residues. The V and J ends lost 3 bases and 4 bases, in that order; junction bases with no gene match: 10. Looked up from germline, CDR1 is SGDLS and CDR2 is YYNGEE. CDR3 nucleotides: TGTGCCAGCAGCGCTGCTTGGCGGGGGACTTACAATGAGCAGTTCTTC. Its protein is CASSAAWRGTYNEQFF.

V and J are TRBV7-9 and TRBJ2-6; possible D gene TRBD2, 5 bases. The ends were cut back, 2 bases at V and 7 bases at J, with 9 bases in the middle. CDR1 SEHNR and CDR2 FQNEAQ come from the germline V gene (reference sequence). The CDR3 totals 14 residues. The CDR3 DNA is TGTGCCAGCAGCTTACCTCTAGCTGCCAACGTCCTGACTTTC. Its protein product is CASSLPLAANVLTF.

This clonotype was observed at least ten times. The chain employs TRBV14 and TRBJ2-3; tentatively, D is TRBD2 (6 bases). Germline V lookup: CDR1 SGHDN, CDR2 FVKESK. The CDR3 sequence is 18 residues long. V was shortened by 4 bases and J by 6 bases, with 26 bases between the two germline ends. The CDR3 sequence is CASSLLSNWGGGKDTQYF. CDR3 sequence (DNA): TGTGCCAGCAGCCTACTCAGTAACTGGGGCGGCGGGAAGGATACGCAGTATTTT.

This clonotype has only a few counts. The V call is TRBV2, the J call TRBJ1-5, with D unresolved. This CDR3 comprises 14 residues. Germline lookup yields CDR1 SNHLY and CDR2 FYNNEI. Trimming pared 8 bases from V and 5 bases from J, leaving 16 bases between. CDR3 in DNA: TGTGCCAGCTCCCAAGGAAGGGTCCATCAGCCCCAGCATTTT. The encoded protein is CASSQGRVHQPQHF.

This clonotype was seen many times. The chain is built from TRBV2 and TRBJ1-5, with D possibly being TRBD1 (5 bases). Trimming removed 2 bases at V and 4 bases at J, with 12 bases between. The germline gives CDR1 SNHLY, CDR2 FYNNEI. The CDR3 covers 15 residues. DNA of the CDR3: TGTGCCAGCAGTGAATACGGGGACTGGAATCAGCCCCAGCATTTT. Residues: CASSEYGDWNQPQHF.

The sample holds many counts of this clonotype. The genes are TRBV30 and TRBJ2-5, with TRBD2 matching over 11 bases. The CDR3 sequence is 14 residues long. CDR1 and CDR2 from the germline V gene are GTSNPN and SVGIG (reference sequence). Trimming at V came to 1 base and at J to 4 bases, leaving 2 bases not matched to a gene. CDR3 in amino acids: CAWSAGLAGETQYF. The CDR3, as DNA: TGTGCCTGGAGTGCCGGACTAGCGGGAGAGACCCAGTACTTC.

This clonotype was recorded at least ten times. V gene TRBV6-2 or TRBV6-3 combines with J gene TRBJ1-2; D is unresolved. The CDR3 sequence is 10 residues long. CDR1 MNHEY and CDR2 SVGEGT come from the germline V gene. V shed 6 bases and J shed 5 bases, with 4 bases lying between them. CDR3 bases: TGTGCCAGCAGGAGATATGGCTACACCTTC. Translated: CASRRYGYTF.

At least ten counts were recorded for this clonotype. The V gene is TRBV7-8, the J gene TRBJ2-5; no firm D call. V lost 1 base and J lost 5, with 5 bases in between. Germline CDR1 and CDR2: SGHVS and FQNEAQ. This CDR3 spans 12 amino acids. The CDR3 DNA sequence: TGTGCCAGCAGCTTAGGGTTCGAGACCCAGTACTTC. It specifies CASSLGFETQYF.

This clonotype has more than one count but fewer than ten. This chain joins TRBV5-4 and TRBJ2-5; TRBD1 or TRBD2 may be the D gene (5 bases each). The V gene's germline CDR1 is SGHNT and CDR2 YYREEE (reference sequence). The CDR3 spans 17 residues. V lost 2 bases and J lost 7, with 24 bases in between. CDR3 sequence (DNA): TGTGCCAGCAGCTTCCTCGGGACCCCCCTAATCACGGGGACCCAGTACTTC. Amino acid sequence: CASSFLGTPLITGTQYF.

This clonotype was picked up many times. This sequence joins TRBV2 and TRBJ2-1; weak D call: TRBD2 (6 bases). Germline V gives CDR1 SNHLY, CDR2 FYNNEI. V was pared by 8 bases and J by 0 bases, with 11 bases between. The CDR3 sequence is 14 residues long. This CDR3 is CASSSASSYNEQFF. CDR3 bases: TGTGCCAGCTCTAGCGCCAGCTCCTACAATGAGCAGTTCTTC.